The 10 T cell receptor beta chains listed next were all sequenced from one sample in a study of blood T cell repertoires in COVID-19. Sequencing used immunoSEQ multiplex PCR; TCRdb keeps in-frame clones, though not all of them. In the table there are more than 85,000 clones, approximately 80% of which are singletons. Sequences were obtained from peripheral blood. The receptors were gathered from a man between 70 and 80 years old with acute or convalescent COVID-19.

This clone was picked up one time. V and J are TRBV6-5 and TRBJ1-6; 8 positions agree with TRBD1. This CDR3 has 14 amino acids. Per germline, CDR1 MNHEY and CDR2 SVGAGI. The V gene end was trimmed by 5 bases and the J gene end by 9 bases; junction bases not matched to a gene: 6. CDR3 amino acids: CASSLTGARSPLHF. The CDR3 region has the DNA TGTGCCAGCAGTCTGACAGGGGCGCGTTCACCCCTCCACTTT.

This clone appeared a few times. The chain couples TRBV6-4 to TRBJ2-5; TRBD1 might be the D (5 bases). V was trimmed by 10 bases and J by 5 bases, leaving 23 bases between them. This CDR3 is 15 amino acids long. Germline V gene data show CDR1 as MRHNA and CDR2 as SNTAGT. The CDR3 coding sequence is TGTGCCAAAACTTACAGGTCTGGTCCCGTGGAGACCCAGTACTTC. Translating it yields CAKTYRSGPVETQYF.

This chain joins TRBV5-1 and TRBJ2-3; 12 positions match TRBD1. Unmatched junction bases numbered 9, after V lost 7 bases and J lost 6 bases. The germline V gene has CDR1 SGHRS and CDR2 YFSETQ. This CDR3 contains 15 residues. The CDR3 region is CASWDRGLVMDTQYF. Here the CDR3 DNA reads TGCGCCAGCTGGGACAGGGGGCTAGTAATGGATACGCAGTATTTT.

J is TRBJ1-5 and V is TRBV5-4; 11 bases fit TRBD1. V lost 0 bases and J lost 0; bases outside the gene matches: 5. In germline, CDR1 is SGHNT, CDR2 YYREEE (reference sequence). The CDR3 consists of 18 residues. CDR3: CASSLGTGGPYSNQPQHF. As DNA, the CDR3 is TGTGCCAGCAGCTTGGGGACAGGGGGCCCTTATAGCAATCAGCCCCAGCATTTT.

The chain has TRBV5-1 and TRBJ1-2, with D maybe TRBD1 (6 bases). V lost 2 bases and J 6 bases, leaving 32 bases between the germline ends. CDR3 length: 20 residues. Germline V gene lookup returns CDR1 SGHRS and CDR2 YFSETQ. The CDR3, as DNA: TGCGCCAGCAGCTTATTTCTTGGCTCCAACCGGGCCCCGGGGGGCGATGGCTACACCTTC. It translates to CASSLFLGSNRAPGGDGYTF. Complete variable domain (other parts from reference TRBV5-1 and TRBJ1-2): KAGVTQTPRYLIKTRGQQVTLSCSPISGHRSVSWYQQTPGQGLQFLFEYFSETQRNKGNFPGRFSGRQFSNSRSEMNVSTLELGDSALYLCASSLFLGSNRAPGGDGYTFGSGTRLTVV.

This chain connects TRBV18 to TRBJ2-1, with 8 bases aligning to TRBD2. CDR1 is KGHSH and CDR2 is LQKENI in the germline V gene. The CDR3 covers 16 residues. Unmatched junction bases numbered 13, after V lost 8 bases and J lost 4 bases. The chain's CDR3 is CASETRTGGNYNEQFF. The CDR3, as DNA: TGTGCCAGCGAGACGAGAACGGGAGGGAATTACAATGAGCAGTTCTTC.

The count of this clone is one. V and J are TRBV5-1 and TRBJ2-3, with 9 positions matching TRBD2. V was pared by 2 bases and J by 2 bases, with 6 bases of the junction left unmatched. There are 16 residues in the CDR3. Germline assignment: CDR1 SGHRS and CDR2 YFSETQ. The CDR3 DNA follows: TGCGCCAGCAGCTTTAGGCTAGCGGGACCCACAGATACGCAGTATTTT. It translates to CASSFRLAGPTDTQYF.

The chain employs TRBV10-2 and TRBJ2-3, with 8 nucleotides matching TRBD2. V lost 6 bases, J lost 4 bases, and 6 bases stayed unmatched. Germline lookup yields CDR1 WSHSY and CDR2 SAAADI. This CDR3 comprises 14 residues. CDR3 protein: CASRPAGVADTQYF. DNA for the CDR3: TGCGCCAGCAGGCCAGCGGGAGTGGCAGATACGCAGTATTTT.

The rearrangement joins TRBV6-5 to TRBJ2-1; tentative D call: TRBD1 (5 bases). Germline V gene lookup returns CDR1 MNHEY and CDR2 SVGAGI. The V gene lost 0 bases and the J gene lost 4 bases, with 13 bases spanning the gap. The CDR3 consists of 16 residues. The CDR3 DNA follows: TGTGCCAGCAGTTACTCTGCCAGGGTTACTTACAATGAGCAGTTCTTC. This codes for CASSYSARVTYNEQFF.

The rearrangement joins TRBV20-1 to TRBJ2-5; possibly TRBD2 for D (6 bases). The V gene lost 3 bases and the J gene lost 5 bases, with 13 bases spanning the gap. This CDR3 comprises 13 residues. CDR1 and CDR2 from the germline V gene are DFQATT and SNEGSKA (reference sequence). The chain's CDR3 is CSASPGGKETQYF. Here the CDR3 DNA reads TGCAGTGCTAGTCCAGGCGGGAAGGAGACCCAGTACTTC.